The sequence of this TCR beta chain was determined in a study of shared clonotypes between healthy human individuals. General observations from the study: Memory subsets generally showed smaller estimated richness than naive subsets did.

Sequencing used immunoSEQ multiplex PCR; TCRdb keeps in-frame clones, though not all of them. The table records roughly 680,000 clones, over 55% of them present only once. Caucasian adults residing in Nashville, Tennessee made up all the donors. Naive CD45RA+ and memory CD45RA-negative subsets were split from CD4+ cells. As regards this clone: Its antigen is undetermined.

V lost 5 bases to trimming and J lost 10 bases, with 20 bases between them. Germline V gene data show CDR1 as LNHDA and CDR2 as SQIVND (reference sequence). This CDR3 has 14 residues. Sequencing was carried out using memory CD4+ T cells sorted from blood. Stated subset: CD45RA-negative fraction. This TCR was sampled from a woman between 25 and 40 years old in good health. The chain couples TRBV19 to TRBJ1-1; D remains unclear. The CDR3 spells CASSPPGEPPGAFF. In nucleotides, the CDR3 is TGTGCCAGTAGTCCACCTGGGGAGCCACCCGGAGCTTTCTTT.